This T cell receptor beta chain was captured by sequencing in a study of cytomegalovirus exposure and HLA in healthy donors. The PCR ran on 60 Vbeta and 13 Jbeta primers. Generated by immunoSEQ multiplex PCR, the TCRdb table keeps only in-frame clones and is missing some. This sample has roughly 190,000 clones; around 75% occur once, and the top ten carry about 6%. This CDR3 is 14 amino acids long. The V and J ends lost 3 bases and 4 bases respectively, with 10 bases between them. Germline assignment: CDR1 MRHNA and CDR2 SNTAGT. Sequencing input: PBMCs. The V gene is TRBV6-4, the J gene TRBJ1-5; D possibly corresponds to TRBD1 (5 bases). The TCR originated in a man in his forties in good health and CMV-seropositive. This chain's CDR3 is CASSEMGGNQPQHF. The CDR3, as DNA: TGTGCCAGCAGTGAGATGGGGGGGAATCAGCCCCAGCATTTT.